Each of the 2 T cell receptor beta chains below was sequenced from the same sample in a study of control samples from healthy donors and cancer patients (dated by TCRdb to 2018 to 2021). The library was generated by the immunoSEQ multiplex PCR assay. Sourced from immuneACCESS, this table was stored by TCRdb with only in-frame sequences that have V and J called. A share of the clones is absent; for the studies checked, an unresolved V gene accounts for under half, and the remainder has no known explanation. The sample table records some 250,000 clones; almost 85% of these occur just once. The top ten constitute roughly 15% of the sample. The sequenced sample consisted of PBMCs. The receptors come from a woman between 55 and 75 years old with lung cancer.

V is TRBV5-1 and J is TRBJ1-1, with D possibly matching TRBD1 (6 bases). CDR3 length: 13 residues. The germline V and J ends were trimmed by 4 bases and 7 bases, with 14 bases remaining between them. Germline-derived CDR1 and CDR2 are SGHRS and YFSETQ. DNA of the CDR3: TGCGCCAGCAGCCCGGGGGCTAACGGTGAAGCTTTCTTT. Translating gives CASSPGANGEAFF.

The chain is built from TRBV7-9 and TRBJ1-2, with a weak D call TRBD1 (6 bases). The CDR3 length is 14 residues. Germline CDR1 reads SEHNR; CDR2 reads FQNEAQ (reference sequence). V gave up 5 bases and J gave up 2 bases, with 12 bases separating them. The CDR3 DNA follows: TGTGCCAGCAGCATGCCGGACAGAAACTATGGCTACACCTTC. This codes for CASSMPDRNYGYTF.